The entry below gives a single T cell receptor (beta chain) sequence along with its context. Its antigen is unknown. This is a mouse receptor, so gene names and germline sequences are those of the mouse. The sequenced fragment ends 4 residues before the CDR3 boundary, so the rest is inferred from the germline J gene. This specimen belongs to a study of CD8+ T cells in alopecia areata (dated by TCRdb to the late 2010s). Regarding the complete study: Skin from C3H/HeJ donors with spontaneous alopecia (about 6-12 months old) was grafted onto female C3H/HeJ recipients aged 7-10 weeks. Clonality in the scalp was compared among normal scalp (n=4), patchy alopecia areata scalp (n=8), and alopecia totalis/universalis scalp (n=8). The RNA source kit depended on sample type: the PAXgene miRNA kit for fixed scalp, the miRNeasy kit for PBMCs, and the RNeasy kit for mouse skin. In both human patients and the C3H/HeJ mouse model, the study applied high-throughput TCRbeta sequencing to look at T cell clonal expansion in alopecia areata. On the human side, TCRbeta sequencing was run on scalp tissue and on sorted CD4+ and CD8+ peripheral blood T cells from healthy controls and from alopecia areata patients with either patchy or totalis/universalis disease. TCRbeta CDR3 regions were amplified by immunoSEQ multiplex PCR with 35 Vbeta forward and 13 Jbeta reverse primers.

Cells from pooled mouse cutaneous lymph nodes were stained for CD4, CD8alpha, NKG2D, NKG2ACE and other markers and then sorted on a BD Influx. Based on the germline V gene, the CDR1 and CDR2 sequences are NSHNY and SYGAGN. Germline trimming amounts to 2 bases on V and 0 bases on J, with 4 as the count of junction bases outside the gene matches. The CDR3 runs 15 residues from the cysteine to the phenylalanine. Sequencing covers 33 bases of the CDR3, shown here with the frame starting at base 1. Broader findings and caveats from the paper: TCR sequences shared between patients were less clear than in mice, possibly partly because of HLA diversity in the patient population. Resident alphabeta T cells in normal human skin are also sequenced, complicating scalp TCR repertoire analysis, unlike mouse skin dominated by gammadelta T cells. Compared with normal scalp, lesional scalp had higher clonality and more expanded CD8+ clones, particularly in alopecia totalis/universalis, a pattern that suggests antigenic drive.

Library prep was done by the immunoSEQ multiplex PCR assay. RNA was extracted from all samples and reverse transcribed into cDNA as template for TCR sequencing. SuperScript III was used for first-strand cDNA synthesis, primed with a 2:1 mix of oligo-dT and random hexamers. A synthetic immune receptor repertoire was used to assess amplification bias, and residual bias was removed computationally. Sequencing of the libraries was done on Illumina HiSeq with 60 bp reads that cover the CDR3, reading from J toward V. Per the original workflow: Raw reads were preprocessed for error removal, and CDR3 was defined according to IMGT conventions as running from the conserved cysteine to phenylalanine. Clonality was computed as 1 minus the Shannon entropy, with the entropy normalized by log2 of the number of productive unique TCRs. Whether scalp clones were CD4 or CD8 was inferred by matching scalp TCRbeta sequences against CD4 and CD8 repertoires sorted from blood. TCRdb provides this immuneACCESS table in a form limited to in-frame rearrangements. Some clones are lacking; in checked studies, under half of them reflect an unresolved V gene, and why the rest are absent is not known. V, J and clone size are those of that table, while D and trimming were read from the DNA. This sample contains about 270,000 clones, none of which is a singleton. Jointly, the top ten make up approximately 1.2% of the sample.

This TCR was recovered from a C3H/HeJ mouse with alopecia areata. The MHC haplotype that this mouse strain carries is H2-k. The source material was CD4+ T cells sorted from a lymph node. The chain employs TRBV13-1 and TRBJ2-7, with TRBD2 identical over 8 junction bases. CDR3 protein: CASSESWGDSYEQYF. The CDR3 bases that were read are TGTGCCAGCAGTGAGAGCTGGGGGGACTCCTAT.